The clone carrying this T cell receptor beta chain was observed a handful of times. The antigen remains unidentified. This sample was taken from a study of vaccination effects on CD4 cells after COVID-19. At the level of the study: Either the mRNA-1273 or the BNT162b2 vaccine was given to participants as two doses. About 2.2 million PBMC per well were cultured with 7.5 to 10 IU/ml IL-2 and about 10 ug/ml peptides. Study-wide results and limits: Clones induced by infection and by vaccine showed marked clonal contraction late after vaccination.

Having been cultured for around nine days, the cells underwent CD4+ T cell isolation. Each vaccine recipient was nucleocapsid antibody negative and had no prior SARS-CoV-2 infection. Clones were sequenced by immunoSEQ multiplex PCR, and TCRdb holds only the in-frame ones, with some missing. The sample lists tens of thousands of clones, 50% to 80% occurring once. The V gene's germline CDR1 is SNHLY and CDR2 FYNNEI. The CDR3 has 14 residues. With 6 bases clipped from V and 7 bases from J, the junction kept 7 bases outside the gene matches. The starting material was CD4+ T cells from PBMCs cultured without peptide, obtained before COVID-19 vaccination. This sequence originates from a human donor who received a COVID-19 vaccine. The V and J genes are TRBV2 and TRBJ1-5, with 9 positions matching TRBD1. CDR3 coding DNA: TGTGCCAGCAGAGGACAGGGGTTCGGCCAGCCCCAGCATTTT. Its protein is CASRGQGFGQPQHF.